A single sample is the source of the 13 T cell receptor beta chains below, sequenced in a study of identical twins. TCRdb independently ran MiXCR on the 5' RACE reads; one entry per CDR3 protein. The sample lists around 530,000 distinct CDR3 sequences, around 15% occurring once. These data also featured in a second study, about yellow fever vaccine responses in identical twins.

Material for sequencing was CD4+ T cells sorted from blood. The receptors here all came from a woman aged 18 to 35 in good health.

The chain recombines TRBV5-1 with TRBJ2-7, with a weak D call TRBD1 (5 bases). Trimming shortened V by 1 base and J by 5 bases, and 7 bases separated the two germline ends. CDR1 SGHRS and CDR2 YFSETQ come from the germline V gene. The CDR3 sequence is 12 residues long. The CDR3 region is CASSLQGHEQYF. The CDR3 DNA reads as TGCGCCAGCAGCTTGCAGGGCCACGAGCAGTACTTC.

This clonotype was observed a few times. V usage is TRBV4-1 and J usage is TRBJ1-5; 7 nucleotides agree with TRBD1. CDR3 length: 15 residues. Trimming cost V 3 bases and J 7 bases; bases outside gene matches: 9. The V gene's germline CDR1 is MGHRA and CDR2 YSYEKL. The CDR3 DNA reads TGCGCCAGCAGCCACCAGACAGGGATGGACCAGCCCCAGCATTTT. Protein product: CASSHQTGMDQPQHF.

This chain uses TRBV20-1 with TRBJ2-3, with no clear D. Germline values: CDR1 DFQATT, CDR2 SNEGSKA (reference sequence). Trimming took 4 bases from V and 2 from J, leaving 10 bases between them. The CDR3 runs to 13 residues. In DNA form, the CDR3 reads TGCAGTGCTAAACGCGCATACACAGATACGCAGTATTTT. It specifies CSAKRAYTDTQYF.

The J gene is TRBJ2-4, the V gene TRBV5-1, with D possibly matching TRBD2 (5 bases). This CDR3 is built from 16 residues. Germline V CDR1 and CDR2: SGHRS, YFSETQ. Between the trimmed V and J ends, which lost 1 base and 1 base, there was a span of 12 bases. The CDR3 DNA reads as TGCGCCAGCAGCTTGACGAAGCGCGGGGCCAAAAACATTCAGTACTTC. Amino acids: CASSLTKRGAKNIQYF.

This clonotype was picked up a small number of times. V usage is TRBV14 and J usage is TRBJ2-1; 13 bases line up with TRBD2. The CDR3 totals 13 residues. CDR1 and CDR2 from the germline V gene are SGHDN and FVKESK. Germline trimming cut 5 bases from V and 12 bases from J; bases unmatched to any gene: 4. The CDR3 loop reads CASSKTSGGVQFF. The DNA of the CDR3 is TGTGCCAGCAGCAAAACTAGCGGGGGGGTGCAGTTCTTC. Looking up the rest from reference TRBV14 and TRBJ2-1 gives the full variable domain: EAGVTQFPSHSVIEKGQTVTLRCDPISGHDNLYWYRRVMGKEIKFLLHFVKESKQDESGMPNNRFLAERTGGTYSTLKVQPAELEDSGVYFCASSKTSGGVQFFGPGTRLTVL.

V and J are TRBV20-1 and TRBJ2-5, with 7 bases that match TRBD1. The germline V gene encodes CDR1 DFQATT and CDR2 SNEGSKA (reference sequence). Trimming cost V 3 bases and J 2 bases; bases outside gene matches: 6. This CDR3 comprises 14 residues. CDR3 nucleotide sequence: TGCAGTGCTAGGGAACCGACAGGGCAAGAGACCCAGTACTTC. It is translated as CSAREPTGQETQYF.

This clonotype was seen a few times. The chain links TRBV6-2 or TRBV6-3 to TRBJ2-6; 8 positions agree with TRBD2. After removal of 6 bases from V and 0 bases from J, the junction contained 7 bases not matched to a gene. This CDR3 spans 17 amino acids. Germline V gene sequence: CDR1 MNHEY, CDR2 SVGEGT. The CDR3 loop reads CASRERGPPSGANVLTF. In nucleotides, the CDR3 is TGTGCCAGCAGGGAGCGGGGGCCCCCCTCTGGGGCCAACGTCCTGACTTTC.

The V call is TRBV6-1, the J call TRBJ2-2, with 10 bases lining up with TRBD2. V shed 6 bases and J 6 bases; nucleotides not matched to a gene: 13. The CDR3 sequence is 17 residues long. Germline V gene lookup returns CDR1 MNHNS and CDR2 SASEGT. This CDR3 is CASRQGAAGGSSGELFF. For the CDR3, the DNA is TGTGCCAGCAGGCAAGGGGCAGCGGGAGGGTCGTCCGGGGAGCTGTTTTTT.

This clonotype appeared a few times. The rearrangement uses TRBV6-2 or TRBV6-3 and TRBJ2-7; 7 bases align to TRBD2. Germline-derived CDR1 and CDR2 are MNHEY and SVGEGT. Trimming took 6 bases from V and 2 from J; bases not matched to a gene: 10. This CDR3 is built from 15 residues. This CDR3 is CASRPSGLETYEQYV. CDR3 bases: TGTGCCAGCAGACCCTCTGGACTAGAAACCTACGAGCAGTACGTC.

CDR3 loop: CAISGQLDEQFF. In DNA form, the CDR3 reads TGTGCCATCAGTGGGCAGCTTGATGAGCAGTTCTTC. The rearrangement joins TRBV10-3 to TRBJ2-1; no clear D. Germline V gene sequence: CDR1 ENHRY, CDR2 SYGVKD. Trimming removed 4 bases at V and 8 bases at J, with 9 bases between. The CDR3 spans 12 residues.

The chain couples TRBV12-3 or TRBV12-4 to TRBJ2-1, with D hard to call. Trimming removed 1 base at V and 9 bases at J, with 7 bases between. The CDR3 has 12 residues. Written as DNA, the CDR3 is TGTGCCAGCAGTTTAGGGGGAATTGAGCAGTTCTTC. As protein: CASSLGGIEQFF.

This clonotype appeared a few times. The chain has TRBV14 and TRBJ2-5, with D perhaps TRBD2 (5 bases). Trimming removed 1 base from V and 2 bases from J, with 11 bases in between. Germline V gene sequence: CDR1 SGHDN, CDR2 FVKESK. The CDR3 length is 15 residues. CDR3 DNA: TGTGCCAGCAGCCAAGGGGAGTGGGTACAAGAGACCCAGTACTTC. Protein sequence: CASSQGEWVQETQYF.

Comments on this clonotype: A read error is possible here, since a much larger clone lies one base away. This chain links TRBV5-6 with TRBJ2-3, with 7 bases that match TRBD2. The length of the CDR3 is 14 residues. Germline CDR1 reads SGHDT; CDR2 reads YYEEEE. V lost 5 bases to trimming and J lost 2 bases; unmatched junction nucleotides: 5. The CDR3 protein is CASRSGGITDTQYF. The DNA of the CDR3 is TGTGCCAGCAGATCGGGAGGAATCACAGATACGCAGTATTTT.